The entry that follows covers one TCR beta chain sequence. This receptor's antigen is unknown. Base qualities are not provided; no much larger clone lies one nucleotide away. Being off target in a library aimed at alpha chains, this beta chain has a size of little meaning. Reading the label with the study, this specimen's time point is: sample taken at primary tumor resection. The donors were approximately 70 patients from the lung TRACERx cohort who had early-stage, untreated non-small cell lung cancer. For TCR sequencing, whole RNA was extracted from tumor and nontumor lung tissue, or from cryopreserved PBMC samples, and no cell sorting was done. A patient was chosen for TCR sequencing only when enough RNA was available from at least two tumor regions. Before being selected, tumor and adjacent nontumor lung specimens were reviewed by a lung pathologist. The record originates from a study of spatial heterogeneity in lung cancer (dated by TCRdb to about 2019). About the full investigation: More beta-chain than alpha-chain transcripts were consistently detected, likely reflecting higher beta-chain transcript abundance. In the raw uncorrected reads, each unique combination of TCR and UMI appeared more than ten times on average. The study quantitatively compared TCR alpha and beta repertoires across multiple tumor regions, matched nontumor lung and blood in non-small cell lung cancer. TCR repertoire features were related to nonsynonymous mutation counts determined by whole-exome sequencing of tumor tissue. At surgery, over 200 tumor regions, approximately 64 matched nontumor lung samples and more than 55 PBMC samples were TCR-sequenced for both alpha and beta chains. What the study reported, not specific to this receptor: Confirming at a functional level the hypothesis that regional TCRs recognize regional mutations was considered to require additional single-cell paired TCR alpha and beta sequencing.

Receptors were amplified or captured by 5' RACE. Sequencing instrument: NextSeq 500. The TCR library protocol attached a unique molecular identifier to each TCR cDNA molecule to allow correction of PCR and sequencing errors. As for the original processing: TCR identification, UMI-based error correction and CDR3 extraction were performed with Decombinator tools. TCRs above a frequency of 2 per 1,000, corresponding to the top 1% of the tumor frequency distribution, were defined as expanded. Rényi diversity was computed with the R vegan package after subsampling each repertoire 100 times to 5,000 TCRs. CDR3 similarity networks were constructed using string-kernel similarity of amino acid triplets, with links drawn between CDR3s whose pairwise similarity was above 0.82. In TCRdb, the public reads were trimmed at Q25 with fastp and aligned with MiXCR, with productive beta chains retained. Each entry is one CDR3 protein sequence, shown with its most common DNA and genes. Clone size and V and J calls follow TCRdb, not the original study. The sample table shows fewer than 18,000 distinct CDR3 sequences, and roughly 3.6% are seen once. The top ten clones comprise approximately 9.9% of the sample.

From the cysteine up to the phenylalanine, the CDR3 has a length of 13 residues. This entry keeps only the CDR3 DNA: 39 bases, framed from base 1. CDR1 and CDR2 are read off the germline V gene (reference sequence) as DFQATT and SNEGSKA. Clipping removes 6 bases from V and 4 bases from J, with 4 as the unmatched junction base count. The starting material was normal lung tissue next to the tumor, obtained at surgery. The sequence was collected from a male donor with early-stage non-small cell lung cancer. The V and J segments used are TRBV20-1 and TRBJ2-7; the junction holds 12 bases that match TRBD2. This receptor carries the CDR3 CSAPGLAGYEQYF. The DNA is TGCAGTGCCCCGGGACTAGCGGGTTACGAGCAGTACTTC.